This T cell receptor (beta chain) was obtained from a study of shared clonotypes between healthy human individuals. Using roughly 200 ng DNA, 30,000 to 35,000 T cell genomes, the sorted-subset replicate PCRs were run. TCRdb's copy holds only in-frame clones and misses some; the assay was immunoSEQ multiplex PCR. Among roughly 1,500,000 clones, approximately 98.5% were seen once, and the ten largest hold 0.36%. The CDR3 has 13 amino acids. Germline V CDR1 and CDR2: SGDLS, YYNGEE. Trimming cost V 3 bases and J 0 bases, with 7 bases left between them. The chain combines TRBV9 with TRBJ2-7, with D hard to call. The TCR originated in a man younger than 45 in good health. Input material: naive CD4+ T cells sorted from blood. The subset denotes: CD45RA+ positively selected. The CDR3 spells CASSAGLSYEQYF. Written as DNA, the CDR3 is TGTGCCAGCAGCGCCGGGCTCTCCTACGAGCAGTACTTC.